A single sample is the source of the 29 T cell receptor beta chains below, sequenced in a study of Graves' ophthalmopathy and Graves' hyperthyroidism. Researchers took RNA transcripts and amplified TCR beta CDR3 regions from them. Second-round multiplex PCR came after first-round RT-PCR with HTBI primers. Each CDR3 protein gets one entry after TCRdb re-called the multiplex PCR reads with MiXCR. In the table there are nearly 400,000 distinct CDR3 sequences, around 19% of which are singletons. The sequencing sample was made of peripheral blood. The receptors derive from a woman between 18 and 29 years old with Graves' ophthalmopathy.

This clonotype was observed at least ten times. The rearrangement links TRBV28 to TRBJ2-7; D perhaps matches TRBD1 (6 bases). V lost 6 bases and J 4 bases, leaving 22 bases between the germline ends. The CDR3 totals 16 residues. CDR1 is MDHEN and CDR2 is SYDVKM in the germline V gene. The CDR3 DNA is TGTGCCAGCAGCTCCTGGGCGCAGGACAGACCTTACGAGCAGTACTTC. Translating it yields CASSSWAQDRPYEQYF.

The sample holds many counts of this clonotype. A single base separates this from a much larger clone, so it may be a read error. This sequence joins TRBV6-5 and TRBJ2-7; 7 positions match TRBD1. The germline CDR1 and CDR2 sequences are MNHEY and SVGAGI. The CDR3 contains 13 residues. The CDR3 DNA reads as TGTGCCGGCAGTTGGGACAGAATCCACGAGCAGTACTTC. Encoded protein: CAGSWDRIHEQYF.

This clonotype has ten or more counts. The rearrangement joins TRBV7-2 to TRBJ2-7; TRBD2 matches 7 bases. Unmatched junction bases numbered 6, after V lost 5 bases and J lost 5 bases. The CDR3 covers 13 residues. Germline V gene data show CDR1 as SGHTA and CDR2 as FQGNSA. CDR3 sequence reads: CASSGLVTHEQYF. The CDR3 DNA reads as TGTGCCAGCAGCGGACTAGTCACCCACGAGCAGTACTTC.

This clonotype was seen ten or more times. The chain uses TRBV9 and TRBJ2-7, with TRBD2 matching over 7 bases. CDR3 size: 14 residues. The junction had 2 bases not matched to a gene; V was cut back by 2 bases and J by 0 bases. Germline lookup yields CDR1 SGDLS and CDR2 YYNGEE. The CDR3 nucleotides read TGTGCCAGCAGCGTGAGCGGGACCTCCTACGAGCAGTACTTC. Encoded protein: CASSVSGTSYEQYF.

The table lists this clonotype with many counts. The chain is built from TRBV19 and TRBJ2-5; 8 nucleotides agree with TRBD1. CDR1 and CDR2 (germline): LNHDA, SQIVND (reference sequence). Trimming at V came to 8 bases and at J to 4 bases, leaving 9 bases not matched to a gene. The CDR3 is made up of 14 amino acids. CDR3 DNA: TGTGCCAGTCTGGGCAGGGGGCCCGGAGAGACCCAGTACTTC. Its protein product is CASLGRGPGETQYF.

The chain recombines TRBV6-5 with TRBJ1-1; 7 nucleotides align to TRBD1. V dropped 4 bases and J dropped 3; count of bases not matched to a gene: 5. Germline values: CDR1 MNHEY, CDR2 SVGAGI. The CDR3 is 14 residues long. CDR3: CASSFRTGDTEAFF. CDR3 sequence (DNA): TGTGCCAGCAGTTTCAGAACAGGGGACACTGAAGCTTTCTTT.

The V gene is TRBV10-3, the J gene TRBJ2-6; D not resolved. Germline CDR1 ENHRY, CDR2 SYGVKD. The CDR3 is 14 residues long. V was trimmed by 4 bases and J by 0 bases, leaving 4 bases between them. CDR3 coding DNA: TGTGCCATCAGTGCAGTCTCTGGGGCCAACGTCCTGACTTTC. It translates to CAISAVSGANVLTF.

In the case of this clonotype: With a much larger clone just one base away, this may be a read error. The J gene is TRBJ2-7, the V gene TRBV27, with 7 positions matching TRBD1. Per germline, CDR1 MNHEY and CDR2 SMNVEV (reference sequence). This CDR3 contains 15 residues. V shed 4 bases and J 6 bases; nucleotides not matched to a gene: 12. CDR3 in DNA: TGTGCCAGCAGTTCACCGGGACAGTCCGTCTGCGAGCAGTACTTC. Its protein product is CASSSPGQSVCEQYF.

CDR3 region: CASSLTTGGAGAAQNTEAFF. CDR3 in DNA: TGTGCCAGCAGCTTAACGACAGGGGGCGCAGGGGCCGCCCAGAACACTGAAGCTTTCTTT. The J gene is TRBJ1-1, the V gene TRBV7-3, with 10 bases that match TRBD1. From germline, CDR1 is SGHTA and CDR2 FQGTGA. V was pared by 0 bases and J by 1 base, with 14 bases of the junction left unmatched. This CDR3 contains 20 residues. Supplemented by reference TRBV7-3 and TRBJ1-1, the full variable domain reads GAGVSQTPSNKVTEKGKYVELRCDPISGHTALYWYRQSLGQGPEFLIYFQGTGAADDSGLPNDRFFAVRPEGSVSTLKIQRTERGDSAVYLCASSLTTGGAGAAQNTEAFFGQGTRLTVV.

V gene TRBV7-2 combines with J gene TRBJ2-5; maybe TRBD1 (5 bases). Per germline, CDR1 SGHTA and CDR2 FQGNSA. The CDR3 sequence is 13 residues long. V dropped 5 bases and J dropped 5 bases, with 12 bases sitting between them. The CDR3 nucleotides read TGTGCCAGCAGCCAACAGGTCCGGGAGACCCAGTACTTC. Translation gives CASSQQVRETQYF.

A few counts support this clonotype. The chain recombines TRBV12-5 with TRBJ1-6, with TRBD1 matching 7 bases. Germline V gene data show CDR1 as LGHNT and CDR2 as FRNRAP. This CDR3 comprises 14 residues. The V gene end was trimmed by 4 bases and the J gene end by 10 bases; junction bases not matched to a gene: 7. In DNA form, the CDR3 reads TGTGCTAGTGGTTCCACAGGGGACTTATCACCCCTCCACTTT. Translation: CASGSTGDLSPLHF.

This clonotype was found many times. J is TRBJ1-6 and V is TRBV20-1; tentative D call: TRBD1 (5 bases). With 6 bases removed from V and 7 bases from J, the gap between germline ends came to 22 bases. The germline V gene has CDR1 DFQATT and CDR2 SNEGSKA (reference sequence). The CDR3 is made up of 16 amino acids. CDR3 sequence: CSAQSLRGVSNSPLHF. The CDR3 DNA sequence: TGCAGTGCGCAAAGCCTAAGGGGAGTTAGCAATTCACCCCTCCACTTT.

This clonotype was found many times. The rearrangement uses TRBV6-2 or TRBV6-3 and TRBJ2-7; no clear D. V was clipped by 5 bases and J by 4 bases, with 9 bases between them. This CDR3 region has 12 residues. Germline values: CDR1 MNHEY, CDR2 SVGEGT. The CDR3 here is CASSTQKYEQYF. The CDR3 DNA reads TGTGCCAGCAGTACTCAGAAGTACGAGCAGTACTTC.

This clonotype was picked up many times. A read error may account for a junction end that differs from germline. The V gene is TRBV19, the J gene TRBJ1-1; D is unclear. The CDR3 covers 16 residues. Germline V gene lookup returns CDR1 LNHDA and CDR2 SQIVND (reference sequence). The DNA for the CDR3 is TGTGCCAGTAGTATCAGACCCGGGCTCATGAACACTAAAGCTTTCTTT. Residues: CASSIRPGLMNTKAFF.

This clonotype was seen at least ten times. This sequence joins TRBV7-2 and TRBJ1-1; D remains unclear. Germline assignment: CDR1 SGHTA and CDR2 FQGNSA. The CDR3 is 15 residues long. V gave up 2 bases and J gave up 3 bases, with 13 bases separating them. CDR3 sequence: CASSLSPKPDTEAFF. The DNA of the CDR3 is TGTGCCAGCAGCTTAAGCCCCAAGCCGGACACTGAAGCTTTCTTT.

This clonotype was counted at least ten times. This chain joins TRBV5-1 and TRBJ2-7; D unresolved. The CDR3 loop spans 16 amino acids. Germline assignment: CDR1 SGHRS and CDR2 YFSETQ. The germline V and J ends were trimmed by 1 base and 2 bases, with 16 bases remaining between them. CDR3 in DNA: TGCGCCAGCAGCTTGTTTGTCCAAGCCGGCACCTACGAGCAGTACTTC. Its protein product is CASSLFVQAGTYEQYF.

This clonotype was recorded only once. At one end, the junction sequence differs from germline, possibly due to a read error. CDR3 loop: CVTINPISGGPTYEQYF. DNA for the CDR3: TGTGTCACCATCAACCCAATATCAGGGGGACCTACCTACGAGCAGTACTTC. This chain links TRBV24-1 with TRBJ2-7; 7 positions agree with TRBD1. This CDR3 is 17 amino acids long. Germline V gene sequence: CDR1 KGHDR, CDR2 SFDVKD.

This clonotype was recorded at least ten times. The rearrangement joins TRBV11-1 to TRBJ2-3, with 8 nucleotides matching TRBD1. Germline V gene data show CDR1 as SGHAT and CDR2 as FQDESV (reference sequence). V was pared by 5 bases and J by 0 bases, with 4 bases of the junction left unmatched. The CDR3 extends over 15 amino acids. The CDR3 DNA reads TGTGCCAGCAGCATTGGACAGGGTAGCACAGATACGCAGTATTTT. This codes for CASSIGQGSTDTQYF.

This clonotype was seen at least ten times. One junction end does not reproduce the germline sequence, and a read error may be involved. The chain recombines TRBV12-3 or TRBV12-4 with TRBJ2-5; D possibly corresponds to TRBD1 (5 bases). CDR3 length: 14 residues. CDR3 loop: CFHQGPRIGETQYF. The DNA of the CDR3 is TGCTTCCACCAGGGTCCCAGAATAGGGGAGACCCAGTACTTC.

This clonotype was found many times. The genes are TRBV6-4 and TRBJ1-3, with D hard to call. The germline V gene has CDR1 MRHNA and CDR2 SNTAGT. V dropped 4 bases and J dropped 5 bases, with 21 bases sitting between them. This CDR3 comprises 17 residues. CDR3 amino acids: CASSGGPTPLYRNTIYF. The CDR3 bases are TGTGCCAGCAGTGGAGGGCCCACTCCCTTATACCGAAACACCATATATTTT.

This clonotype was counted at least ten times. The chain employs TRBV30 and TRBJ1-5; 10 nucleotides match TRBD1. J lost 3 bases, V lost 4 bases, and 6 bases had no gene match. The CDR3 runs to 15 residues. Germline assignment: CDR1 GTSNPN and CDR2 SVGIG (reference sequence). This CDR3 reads CAWKPGTGANQPQHF. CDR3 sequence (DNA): TGTGCCTGGAAACCCGGGACAGGGGCCAATCAGCCCCAGCATTTT.

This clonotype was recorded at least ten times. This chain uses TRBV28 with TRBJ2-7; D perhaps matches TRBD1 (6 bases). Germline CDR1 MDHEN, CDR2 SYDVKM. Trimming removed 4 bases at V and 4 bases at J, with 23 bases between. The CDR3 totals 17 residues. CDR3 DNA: TGTGCCAGCAGTTCGCGCGAAATGGGCAGGGGCCAGTACGAGCAGTACTTC. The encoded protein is CASSSREMGRGQYEQYF.

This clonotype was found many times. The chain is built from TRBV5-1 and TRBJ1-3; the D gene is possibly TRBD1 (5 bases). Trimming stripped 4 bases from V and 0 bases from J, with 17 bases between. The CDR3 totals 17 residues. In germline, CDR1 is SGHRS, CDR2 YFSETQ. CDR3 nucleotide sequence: TGCGCCAGCAGCCATAGGACATCGGAGAGCTCTGGAAACACCATATATTTT. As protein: CASSHRTSESSGNTIYF.

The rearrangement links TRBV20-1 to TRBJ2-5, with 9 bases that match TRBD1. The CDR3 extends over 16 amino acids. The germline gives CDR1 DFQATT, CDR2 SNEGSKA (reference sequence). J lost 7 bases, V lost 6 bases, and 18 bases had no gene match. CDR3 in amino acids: CSAHGPPGQGGGTQYF. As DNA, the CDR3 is TGCAGTGCCCACGGACCGCCGGGACAGGGAGGGGGGACCCAGTACTTC.

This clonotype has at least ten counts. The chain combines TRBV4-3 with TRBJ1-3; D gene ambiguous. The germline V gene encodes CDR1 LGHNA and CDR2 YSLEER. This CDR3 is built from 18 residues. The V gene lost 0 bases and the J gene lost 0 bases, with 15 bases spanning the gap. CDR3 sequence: CASSQEGRFLGSGNTIYF. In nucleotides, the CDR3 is TGCGCCAGCAGCCAAGAGGGCCGTTTCCTCGGCTCTGGAAACACCATATATTTT.

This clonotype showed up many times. The DNA of the CDR3 is TGCAGTGCCCAAGGTAGCAATCAGCCCCAGCATTTT. Translating gives CSAQGSNQPQHF. The rearrangement joins TRBV20-1 to TRBJ1-5, with D unresolved. The CDR3 loop spans 12 amino acids. Per the germline V gene, CDR1 is DFQATT and CDR2 is SNEGSKA (reference sequence). Trimming left V 6 bases short and J 0 bases short, with 6 bases between.

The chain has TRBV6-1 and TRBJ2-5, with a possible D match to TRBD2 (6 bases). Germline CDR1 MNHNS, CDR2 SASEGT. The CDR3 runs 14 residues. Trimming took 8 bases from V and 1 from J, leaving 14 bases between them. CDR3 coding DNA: TGTGCCAGCGGTCGGGGGATTCTCCAAGAGACCCAGTACTTC. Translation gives CASGRGILQETQYF.

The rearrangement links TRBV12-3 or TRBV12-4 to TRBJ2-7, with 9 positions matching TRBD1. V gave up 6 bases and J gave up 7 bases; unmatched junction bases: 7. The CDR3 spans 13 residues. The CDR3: CASRRRTGVEQYF. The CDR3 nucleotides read TGTGCCAGCAGGCGGAGGACAGGGGTAGAGCAGTACTTC.

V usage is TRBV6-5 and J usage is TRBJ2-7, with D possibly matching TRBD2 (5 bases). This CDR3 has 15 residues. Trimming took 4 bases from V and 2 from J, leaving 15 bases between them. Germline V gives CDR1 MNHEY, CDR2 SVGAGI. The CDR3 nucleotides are TGTGCCAGCAGTTCCCCCGGAGGACCCGCCTACGAGCAGTACTTC. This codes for CASSSPGGPAYEQYF.